Listed below are T cell receptor beta chains from one sample, sequenced in a study of CD8+ T cells in alopecia areata. Clones were read by immunoSEQ multiplex PCR, and TCRdb kept only the in-frame ones, dropping some. The sample holds over 150,000 clones; 55% to 75% are singletons and the top ten take 4.5% to 6%. Specimen: CD4+ T cells sorted from blood, collected at week 24, from a patient treated with tofacitinib. The receptors derive from a human donor with alopecia areata. The CDR3 runs from the conserved cysteine through the conserved F or W. A D gene is named only where the DNA matches it firmly. Clone size, where shown, is once, few, many, or a class for clones that have expanded.

v_call d_call clone_size cdr3_aa
TRBV30 NA NA CAWSVAGGGNQPQHF
TRBV25-1 NA NA CASSEGGWQGHGYTF
TRBV11-1 NA NA CASSLVGQETQYF
TRBV4-3 TRBD1 NA CASSQGGQSNYEQYF
TRBV27 NA NA CASSSASLAPYEQYF
TRBV7-2 NA few CASSLTENGEETQYF
TRBV2 NA NA CATERTDTEAFF
TRBV19 NA NA CASSLQGYEQFF
TRBV6-5 NA NA CASSVSGLGELFF
TRBV28 NA few CAIHGGGDYNEQFF
TRBV5-1 NA NA CASSLATGSNTEAFF
TRBV30 TRBD1 few CACQDDRASSANQPQHF
TRBV27 NA few CASTRRGYEQYF
TRBV2 NA NA CASSQQETQYF
TRBV9 NA NA CASSVDRGEQYF
TRBV15 NA NA CATSRDSLGRAYEQYF
TRBV7-9 NA NA CASSLSPPGNGYTF
TRBV30 NA NA CAWSVSYVEKLFF
TRBV30 TRBD2 NA CAWSVWLAAESSYNEQFF
TRBV5-1 TRBD2 NA CASTRGVGNEQFF
TRBV5-1 TRBD1 few CASSPRQGNTEAFF
TRBV29-1 NA few CSVEETDAHQETQYF
TRBV4-3 NA NA CASSQGTTTEAFF
TRBV15 NA NA CATSRDVYQATEAFF
TRBV29-1 NA NA CSVGHANTGELFF
TRBV27 NA few CASSYSGRQPQHF
TRBV23-1 NA NA CASSQSIGRDRISYEQYF
TRBV6-5 NA NA CASMGRETQYF
TRBV5-6 NA medium-sized CASSIGTDAEAFF
TRBV19 NA few CASADPYSENTEAFF